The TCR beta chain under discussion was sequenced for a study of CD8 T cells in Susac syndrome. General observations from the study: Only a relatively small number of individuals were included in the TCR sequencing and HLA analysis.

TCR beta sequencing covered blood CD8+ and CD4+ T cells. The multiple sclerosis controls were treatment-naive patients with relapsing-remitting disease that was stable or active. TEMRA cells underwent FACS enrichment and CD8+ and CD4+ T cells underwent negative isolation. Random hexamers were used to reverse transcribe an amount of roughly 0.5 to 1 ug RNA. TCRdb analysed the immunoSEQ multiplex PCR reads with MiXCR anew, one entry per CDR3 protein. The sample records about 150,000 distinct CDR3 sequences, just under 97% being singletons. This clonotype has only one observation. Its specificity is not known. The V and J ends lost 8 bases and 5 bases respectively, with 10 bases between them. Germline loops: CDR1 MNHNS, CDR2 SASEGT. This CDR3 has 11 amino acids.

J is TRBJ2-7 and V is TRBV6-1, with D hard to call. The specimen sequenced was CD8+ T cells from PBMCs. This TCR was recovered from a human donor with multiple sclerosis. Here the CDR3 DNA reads TGTGCCAGCGGCTTTGGGGACGAGCAGTACGTC. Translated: CASGFGDEQYV.